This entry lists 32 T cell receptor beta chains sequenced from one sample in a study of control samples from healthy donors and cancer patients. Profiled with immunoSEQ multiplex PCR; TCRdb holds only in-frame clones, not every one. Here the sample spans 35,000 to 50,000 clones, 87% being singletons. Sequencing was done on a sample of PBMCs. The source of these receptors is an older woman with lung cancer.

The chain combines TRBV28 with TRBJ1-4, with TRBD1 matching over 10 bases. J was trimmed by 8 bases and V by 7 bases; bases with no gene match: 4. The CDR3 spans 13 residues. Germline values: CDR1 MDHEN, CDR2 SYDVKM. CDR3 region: CASTGTGDEKLFF. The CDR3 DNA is TGTGCCAGCACCGGGACAGGGGACGAAAAACTGTTTTTT. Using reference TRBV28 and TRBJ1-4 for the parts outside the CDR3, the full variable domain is DVKVTQSSRYLVKRTGEKVFLECVQDMDHENMFWYRQDPGLGLRLIYFSYDVKMKEKGDIPEGYSVSREKKERFSLILESASTNQTSMYLCASTGTGDEKLFFGSGTQLSVL.

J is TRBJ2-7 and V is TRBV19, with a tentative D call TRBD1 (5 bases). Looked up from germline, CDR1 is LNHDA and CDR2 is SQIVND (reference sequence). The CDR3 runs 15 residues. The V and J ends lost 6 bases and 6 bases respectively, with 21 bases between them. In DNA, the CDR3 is TGTGCCAGTAGGTCCCCGGTGGGGCAGGGCAGCGAGCAGTACTTC. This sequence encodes CASRSPVGQGSEQYF.

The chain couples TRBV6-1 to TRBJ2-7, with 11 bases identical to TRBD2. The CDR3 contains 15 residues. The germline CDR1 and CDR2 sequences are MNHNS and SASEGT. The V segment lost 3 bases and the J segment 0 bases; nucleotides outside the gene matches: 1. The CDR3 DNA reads TGTGCCAGCAGTGAGGGACTAGCGGTCTCCTACGAGCAGTACTTC. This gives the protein CASSEGLAVSYEQYF.

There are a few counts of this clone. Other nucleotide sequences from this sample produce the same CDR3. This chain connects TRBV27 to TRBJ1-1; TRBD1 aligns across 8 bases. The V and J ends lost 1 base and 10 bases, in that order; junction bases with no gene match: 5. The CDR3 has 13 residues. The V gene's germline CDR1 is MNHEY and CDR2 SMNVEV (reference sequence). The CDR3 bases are TGTGCCAGCAGTTTATTGACAGGGGAGGGAGCTTTCTTT. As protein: CASSLLTGEGAFF.

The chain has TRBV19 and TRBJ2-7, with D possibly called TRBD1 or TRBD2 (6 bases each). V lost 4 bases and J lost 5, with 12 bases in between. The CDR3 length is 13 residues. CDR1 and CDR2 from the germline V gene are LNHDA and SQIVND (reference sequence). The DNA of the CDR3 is TGTGCCAGTAGTAGAGGGGGGCTGAACGAGCAGTACTTC. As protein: CASSRGGLNEQYF. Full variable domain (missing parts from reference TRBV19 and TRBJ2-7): DGGITQSPKYLFRKEGQNVTLSCEQNLNHDAMYWYRQDPGQGLRLIYYSQIVNDFQKGDIAEGYSVSREKKESFPLTVTSAQKNPTAFYLCASSRGGLNEQYFGPGTRLTVT.

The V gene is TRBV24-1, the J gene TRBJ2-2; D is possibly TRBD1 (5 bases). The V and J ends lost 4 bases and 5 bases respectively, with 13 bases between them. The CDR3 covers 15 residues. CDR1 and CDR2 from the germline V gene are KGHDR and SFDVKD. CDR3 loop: CATSESDRRTGELFF. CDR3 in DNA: TGTGCCACCAGTGAATCTGACAGAAGGACCGGGGAGCTGTTTTTT.

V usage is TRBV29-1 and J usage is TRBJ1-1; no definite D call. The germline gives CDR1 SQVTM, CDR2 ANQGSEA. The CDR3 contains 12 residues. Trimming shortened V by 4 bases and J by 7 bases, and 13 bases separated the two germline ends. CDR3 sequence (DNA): TGCAGCGTTGTGGGGATGTACGGTGAAGCTTTCTTT. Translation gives CSVVGMYGEAFF.

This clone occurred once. CDR3 residues: CASSPNGETEAFF. The CDR3 bases are TGTGCCAGCAGTCCGAACGGGGAGACTGAAGCTTTCTTT. The J gene is TRBJ1-1, the V gene TRBV11-3, with D unclear. CDR1 and CDR2 from the germline V gene are SGHNT and YENEEA. The CDR3 extends over 13 amino acids. Trimming pared 6 bases from V and 5 bases from J, leaving 13 bases between. Supplemented by reference TRBV11-3 and TRBJ1-1, the full variable domain reads EAGVVQSPRYKIIEKKQPVAFWCNPISGHNTLYWYLQNLGQGPELLIRYENEEAVDDSQLPKDRFSAERLKGVDSTLKIQPAELGDSAVYLCASSPNGETEAFFGQGTRLTVV.

The CDR3 spells CASSPADRVSWQETQYF. The CDR3 nucleotides are TGTGCCAGCAGCCCTGCGGACAGGGTAAGCTGGCAAGAGACCCAGTACTTC. J is TRBJ2-5 and V is TRBV3-1 (or the pseudogene TRBV3-2); 8 bases agree with TRBD1. This CDR3 is 17 amino acids long. The germline gives CDR1 LGHDT, CDR2 YNNKEL (reference sequence). Germline trimming cut 4 bases from V and 2 bases from J; bases unmatched to any gene: 12.

CDR3 in amino acids: CASSRRRGLGTEAFF. The CDR3 nucleotides read TGCGCCAGCAGTCGCCGAAGGGGGCTGGGCACTGAAGCTTTCTTT. This chain links TRBV23-1 with TRBJ1-1; 7 bases align to TRBD1. TRBV23-1 qualifies as an ORF whose function is uncertain. The CDR3 spans 15 residues. Losses at the gene ends were 4 bases for V and 4 bases for J; bases not matched to a gene: 9.

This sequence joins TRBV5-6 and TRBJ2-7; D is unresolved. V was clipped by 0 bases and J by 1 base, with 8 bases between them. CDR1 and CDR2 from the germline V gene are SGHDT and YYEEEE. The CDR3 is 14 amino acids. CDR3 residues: CASSLVGSSYEQYF. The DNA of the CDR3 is TGTGCCAGCAGCTTGGTCGGGTCATCCTACGAGCAGTACTTC.

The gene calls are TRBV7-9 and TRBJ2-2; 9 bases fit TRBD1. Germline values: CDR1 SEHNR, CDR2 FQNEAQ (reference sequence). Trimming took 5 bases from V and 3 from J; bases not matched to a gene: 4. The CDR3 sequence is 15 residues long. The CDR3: CASSKRQGDTGELFF. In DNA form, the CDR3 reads TGTGCCAGCAGCAAGAGACAGGGGGACACCGGGGAGCTGTTTTTT. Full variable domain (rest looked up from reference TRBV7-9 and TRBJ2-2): DTGVSQNPRHKITKRGQNVTFRCDPISEHNRLYWYRQTLGQGPEFLTYFQNEAQLEKSRLLSDRFSAERPKGSFSTLEIQRTEQGDSAMYLCASSKRQGDTGELFFGEGSRLTVL.

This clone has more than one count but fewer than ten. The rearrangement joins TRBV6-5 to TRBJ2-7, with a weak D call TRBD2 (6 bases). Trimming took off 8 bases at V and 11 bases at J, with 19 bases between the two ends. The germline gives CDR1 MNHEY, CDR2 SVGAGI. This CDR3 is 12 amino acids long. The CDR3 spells CASGGSLFYKYF. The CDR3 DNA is TGTGCCAGCGGGGGGTCCTTATTTTATAAGTACTTC.

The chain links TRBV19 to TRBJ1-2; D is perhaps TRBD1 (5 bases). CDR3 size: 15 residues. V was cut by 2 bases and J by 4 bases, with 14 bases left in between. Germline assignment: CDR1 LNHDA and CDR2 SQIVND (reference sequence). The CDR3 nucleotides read TGTGCCAGTAGTATATATGATGGGGGGGTCTATGGCTACACCTTC. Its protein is CASSIYDGGVYGYTF.

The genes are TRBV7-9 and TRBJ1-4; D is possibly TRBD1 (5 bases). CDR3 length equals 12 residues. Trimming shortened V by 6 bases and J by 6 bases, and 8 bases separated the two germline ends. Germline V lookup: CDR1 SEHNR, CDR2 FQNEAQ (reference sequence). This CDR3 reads CASRRRDEKLFF. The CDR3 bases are TGTGCCAGCAGGCGCAGGGATGAAAAACTGTTTTTT.

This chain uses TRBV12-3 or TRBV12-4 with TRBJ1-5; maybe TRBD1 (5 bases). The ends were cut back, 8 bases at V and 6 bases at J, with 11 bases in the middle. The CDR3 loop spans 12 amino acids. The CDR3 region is CASGAGVQPQHF. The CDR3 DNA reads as TGTGCCAGCGGGGCCGGGGTTCAGCCCCAGCATTTT.

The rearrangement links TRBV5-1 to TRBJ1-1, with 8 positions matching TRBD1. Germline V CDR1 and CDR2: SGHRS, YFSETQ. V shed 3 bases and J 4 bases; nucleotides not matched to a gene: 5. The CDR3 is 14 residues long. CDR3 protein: CASSYRGEGTEAFF. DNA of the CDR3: TGCGCCAGCAGCTACAGGGGGGAAGGCACTGAAGCTTTCTTT.

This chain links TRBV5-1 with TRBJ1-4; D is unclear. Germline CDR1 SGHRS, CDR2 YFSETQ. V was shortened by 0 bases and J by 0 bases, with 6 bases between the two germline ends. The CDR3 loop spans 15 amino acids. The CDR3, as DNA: TGCGCCAGCAGCTTGGGGTCAGCAACTAATGAAAAACTGTTTTTT. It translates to CASSLGSATNEKLFF.

In DNA form, the CDR3 reads TGTGCCACCCGGGGGAGGGGGGATCAGCCCCAGCATTTT. This encodes CATRGRGDQPQHF. V and J are TRBV24-1 and TRBJ1-5; perhaps TRBD1 as D (6 bases). The ends were cut back, 9 bases at V and 5 bases at J, with 13 bases in the middle. Germline V gives CDR1 KGHDR, CDR2 SFDVKD. CDR3 length: 13 amino acids.

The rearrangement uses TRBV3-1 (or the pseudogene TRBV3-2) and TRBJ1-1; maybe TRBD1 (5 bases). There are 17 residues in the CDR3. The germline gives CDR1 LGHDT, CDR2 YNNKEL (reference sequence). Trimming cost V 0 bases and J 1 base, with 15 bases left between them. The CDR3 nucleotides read TGTGCCAGCAGCCAAGACCCCCTAGCCAGGGCGAACACTGAAGCTTTCTTT. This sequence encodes CASSQDPLARANTEAFF.

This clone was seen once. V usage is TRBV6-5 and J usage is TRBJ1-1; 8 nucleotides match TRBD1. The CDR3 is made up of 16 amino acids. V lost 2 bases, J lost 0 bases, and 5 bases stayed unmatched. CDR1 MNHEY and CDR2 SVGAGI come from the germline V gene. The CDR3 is CASSYATGEVNTEAFF. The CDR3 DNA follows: TGTGCCAGCAGTTACGCGACAGGGGAGGTGAACACTGAAGCTTTCTTT.

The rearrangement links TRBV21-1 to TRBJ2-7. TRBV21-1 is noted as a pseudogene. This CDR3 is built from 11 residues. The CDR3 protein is CASSKDHEQYF. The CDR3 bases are TGTGCCAGCAGCAAAGATCACGAGCAGTACTTC.

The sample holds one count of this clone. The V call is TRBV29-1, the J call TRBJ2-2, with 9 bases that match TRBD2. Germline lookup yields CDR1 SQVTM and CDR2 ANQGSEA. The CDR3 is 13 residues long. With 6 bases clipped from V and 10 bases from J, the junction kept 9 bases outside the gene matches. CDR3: CSVPGTSRSELFF. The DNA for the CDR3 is TGCAGCGTGCCTGGGACTAGCCGTTCGGAGCTGTTTTTT.

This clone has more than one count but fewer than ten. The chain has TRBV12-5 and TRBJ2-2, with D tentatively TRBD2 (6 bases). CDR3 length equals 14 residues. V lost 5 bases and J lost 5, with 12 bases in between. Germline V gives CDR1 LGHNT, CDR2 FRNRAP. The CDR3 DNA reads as TGTGCTAGTGGTACCGGGACTTCAACCGGGGAGCTGTTTTTT. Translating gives CASGTGTSTGELFF. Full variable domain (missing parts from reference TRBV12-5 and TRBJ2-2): DARVTQTPRHKVTEMGQEVTMRCQPILGHNTVFWYRQTMMQGLELLAYFRNRAPLDDSGMPKDRFSAEMPDATLATLKIQPSEPRDSAVYFCASGTGTSTGELFFGEGSRLTVL.

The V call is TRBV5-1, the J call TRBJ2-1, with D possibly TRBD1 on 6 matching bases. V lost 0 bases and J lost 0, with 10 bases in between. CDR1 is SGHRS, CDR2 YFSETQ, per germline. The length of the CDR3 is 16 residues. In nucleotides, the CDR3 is TGCGCCAGCAGCTTGGGACAGGAGCTCTCCTACAATGAGCAGTTCTTC. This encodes CASSLGQELSYNEQFF.

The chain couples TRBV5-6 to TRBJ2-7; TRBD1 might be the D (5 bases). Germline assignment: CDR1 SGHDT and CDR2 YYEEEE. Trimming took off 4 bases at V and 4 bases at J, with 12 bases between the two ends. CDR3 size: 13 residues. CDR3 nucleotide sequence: TGTGCCAGCAGCCCGCGGACAAAATACGAGCAGTACTTC. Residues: CASSPRTKYEQYF.

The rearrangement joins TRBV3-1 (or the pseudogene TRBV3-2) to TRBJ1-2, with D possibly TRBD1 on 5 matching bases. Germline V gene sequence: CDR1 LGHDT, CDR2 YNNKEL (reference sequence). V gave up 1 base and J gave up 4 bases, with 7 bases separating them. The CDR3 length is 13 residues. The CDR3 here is CASSQAGGYGYTF. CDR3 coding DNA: TGTGCCAGCAGCCAAGCCGGGGGCTATGGCTACACCTTC.

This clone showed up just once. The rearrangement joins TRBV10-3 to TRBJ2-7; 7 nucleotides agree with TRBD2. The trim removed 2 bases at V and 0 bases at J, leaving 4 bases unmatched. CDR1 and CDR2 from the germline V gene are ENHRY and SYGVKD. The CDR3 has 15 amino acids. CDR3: CAISEGASGSYEQYF. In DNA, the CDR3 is TGTGCCATCAGTGAGGGCGCTAGCGGCTCCTACGAGCAGTACTTC.

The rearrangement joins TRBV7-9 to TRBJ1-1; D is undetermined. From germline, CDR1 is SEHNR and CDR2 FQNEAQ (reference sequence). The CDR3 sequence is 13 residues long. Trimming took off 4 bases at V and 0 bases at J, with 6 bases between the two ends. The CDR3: CASSSQMNTEAFF. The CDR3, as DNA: TGTGCCAGCAGCTCACAGATGAACACTGAAGCTTTCTTT.

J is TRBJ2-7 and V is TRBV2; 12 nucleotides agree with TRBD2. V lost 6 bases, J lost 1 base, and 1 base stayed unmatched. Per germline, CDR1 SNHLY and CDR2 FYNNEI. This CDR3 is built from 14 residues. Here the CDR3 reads CASRGTSGSYEQYF. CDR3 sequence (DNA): TGTGCCAGCAGGGGGACTAGCGGGTCCTACGAGCAGTACTTC.

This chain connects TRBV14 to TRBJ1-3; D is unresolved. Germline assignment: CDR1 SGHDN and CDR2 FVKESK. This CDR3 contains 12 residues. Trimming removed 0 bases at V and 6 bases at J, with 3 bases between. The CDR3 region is CASSQDENTIYF. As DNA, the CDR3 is TGTGCCAGCAGCCAAGATGAAAACACCATATATTTT.

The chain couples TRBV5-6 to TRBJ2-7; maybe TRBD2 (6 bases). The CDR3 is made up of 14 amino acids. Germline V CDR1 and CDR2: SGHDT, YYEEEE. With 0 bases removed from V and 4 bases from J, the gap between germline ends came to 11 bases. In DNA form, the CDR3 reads TGTGCCAGCAGCTTGGCTTTACGGGGGTACGAGCAGTACTTC. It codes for CASSLALRGYEQYF.